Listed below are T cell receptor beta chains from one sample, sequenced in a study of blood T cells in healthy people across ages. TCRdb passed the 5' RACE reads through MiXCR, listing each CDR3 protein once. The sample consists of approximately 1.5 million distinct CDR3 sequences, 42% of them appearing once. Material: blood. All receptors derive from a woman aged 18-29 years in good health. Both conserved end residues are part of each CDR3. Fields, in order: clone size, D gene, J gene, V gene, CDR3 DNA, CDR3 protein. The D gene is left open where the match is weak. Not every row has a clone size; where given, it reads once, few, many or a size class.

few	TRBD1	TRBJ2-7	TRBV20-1	TGCAGTGCTAGAGACGGACAGGGTCCCAACGAGCAGTACTTC	CSARDGQGPNEQYF
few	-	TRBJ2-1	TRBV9	TGTGCCAGCAGCGTATCCGCTGGGGGCTACAATGAGCAGTTCTTC	CASSVSAGGYNEQFF
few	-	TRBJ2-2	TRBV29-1	TGCAGCGTGAGGGGACACTTGCTAACGGACACCGGGGAGCTGTTTTTT	CSVRGHLLTDTGELFF
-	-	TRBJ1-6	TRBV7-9	TGTGCCAGCAGCCTCGATAATAATTCACCCCTCCACTTT	CASSLDNNSPLHF
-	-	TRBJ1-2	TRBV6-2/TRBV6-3	TGTGCCAGCAGTGCCCGGGATAACTATGGCTACACCTTC	CASSARDNYGYTF
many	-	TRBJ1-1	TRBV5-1	TGTGCCAGCAGCTCGACAGCGAACACTGAAGCTTTCTTT	CASSSTANTEAFF
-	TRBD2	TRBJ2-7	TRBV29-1	TGCAGCGTTGAAGAGACTAGCTTTGAGCAGTACTTC	CSVEETSFEQYF
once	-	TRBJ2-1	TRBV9	TGTGCCAGCAGCGTAGCGGGAGCCTACAGTGAGCAGTTCTTC	CASSVAGAYSEQFF
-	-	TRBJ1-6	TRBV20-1	TGCAGTGCTACTCGGCGGACGGTCCAGGGTTCACCCCTCCACTTT	CSATRRTVQGSPLHF
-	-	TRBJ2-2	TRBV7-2	TGTGCCAGCAGCGCTGGAGGCAGCACCGGGGAGCTGTTTTTT	CASSAGGSTGELFF
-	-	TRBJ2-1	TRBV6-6	TGTGCCAGCAGGAGGTGGGGGGAGTCCTACAATGAGCAGTTCTTC	CASRRWGESYNEQFF
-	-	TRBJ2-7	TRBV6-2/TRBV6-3	TGTGCCAGCAGTTACGACAACTCCTACGAGCAGTACTTC	CASSYDNSYEQYF
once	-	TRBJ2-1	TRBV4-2	TGTGCCAACAGCCAAAACGGGCCCGCCTACAATGAGCAGTTCTTC	CANSQNGPAYNEQFF
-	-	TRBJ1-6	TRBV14	TGTGCCAGCAGCCTGGCGCGGCTCCGAAATTCACCCCTCCACTTT	CASSLARLRNSPLHF
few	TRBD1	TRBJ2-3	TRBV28	TGTGCCAGCAGTTGGGGACAGGGGGCGCGAACAGATACGCAGTATTTT	CASSWGQGARTDTQYF
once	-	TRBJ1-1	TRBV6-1	TGTGCCAGCAGCAATATAGGGGGGACGAACACTGAAGCTTTCTTT	CASSNIGGTNTEAFF
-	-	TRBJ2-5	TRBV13	TGTGCCAGCAGCTCATTATCGGGGGTCGGGGCAGAAGAGACCCAGTACTTC	CASSSLSGVGAEETQYF
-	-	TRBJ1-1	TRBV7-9	TGTGCCAGCACCACAATGGGAAACACTGAAGCTTTCTTT	CASTTMGNTEAFF
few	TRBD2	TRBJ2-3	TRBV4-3	TGCGCCAGCAGCCTCCAGCGGGGAGTAGATCCAGATACGCAGTATTTT	CASSLQRGVDPDTQYF
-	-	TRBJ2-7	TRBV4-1	TGCGCCAGCAGCCAAGATCGGCAGGAGTACGAGCAGTACTTC	CASSQDRQEYEQYF
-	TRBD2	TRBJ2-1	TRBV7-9	TGTGCCAGCAGCTTACCAAGCGGGAGCCGACGGGAGCAGTTCTTC	CASSLPSGSRREQFF
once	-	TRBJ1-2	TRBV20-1	TGCAGTGCTCCCGAGAGACAGGCACTATATGGCTACACCTTC	CSAPERQALYGYTF
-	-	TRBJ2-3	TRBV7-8	TGTGCCAGCTATACAGGGGATACGCAGTATTTT	CASYTGDTQYF
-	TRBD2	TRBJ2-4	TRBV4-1	TGCGCCAGCAGCCAAGGGCCGGGGGGTCGGGGAAACATTCAGTACTTC	CASSQGPGGRGNIQYF
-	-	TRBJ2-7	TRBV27	TGTGCCAGCACCTCAATTGCGGGCCTAAGCTACAATGAGCAGTACTTC	CASTSIAGLSYNEQYF
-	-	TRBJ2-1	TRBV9	TGTGCCAGCAGCGGATCGACAGCTTACAATGAGCAGTTCTTC	CASSGSTAYNEQFF
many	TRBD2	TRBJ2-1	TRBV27	TGTGCCAGCAGTTTAGTAGCGGGAGTTTTTTACAATGAGCAGTTCTTC	CASSLVAGVFYNEQFF
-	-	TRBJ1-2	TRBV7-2	TGTGCCAGCAGCCCGGACCTATGGGCTTTGTATGGCTACACCTTC	CASSPDLWALYGYTF
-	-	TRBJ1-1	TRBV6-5	TGTGCCAGCACCCCTTACCCCATCACAGATGAAGCTTTCTTT	CASTPYPITDEAFF
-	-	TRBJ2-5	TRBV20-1	TGCAGTGCCAGTCGATTACGGCAAGAGACCCAGTACTTC	CSASRLRQETQYF
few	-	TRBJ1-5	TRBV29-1	TGCAGCGCCCGGGACGATAATAGCAATCAGCCCCAGCATTTT	CSARDDNSNQPQHF
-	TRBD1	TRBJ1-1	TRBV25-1	TGTGCCAGCAGTGTCGTCCCGGGACAGGGGGCAATGAACACTGAAGCTTTCTTT	CASSVVPGQGAMNTEAFF
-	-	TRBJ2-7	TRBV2	TGTGCCAGCAGTGAAAGTGGGAGCAGCTCCTACGAGCAGTACTTC	CASSESGSSSYEQYF
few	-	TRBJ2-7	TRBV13	TGTGCCAGCAGCTCGGGGACATCCCAATGGGAGCAGTACTTC	CASSSGTSQWEQYF
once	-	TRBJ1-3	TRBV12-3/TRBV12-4	TGTGCCAGCAGCCTCGGACAGAGTGCTGGAAACACCATATATTTT	CASSLGQSAGNTIYF
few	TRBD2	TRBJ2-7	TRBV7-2	TGTGCCAGCAGCCAGCGGGAGGGCCTATTTTACGAGCAGTACTTC	CASSQREGLFYEQYF
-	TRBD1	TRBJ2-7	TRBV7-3	TGTGCCAGCAGCTTAGTGGGACAGGGTAATAATGAGCAGTACTTC	CASSLVGQGNNEQYF
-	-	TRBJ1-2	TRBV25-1	TGTGCCAGCAGTGGTCTCCGGTTGGACAGAATTAACTATGGCTACACCTTC	CASSGLRLDRINYGYTF
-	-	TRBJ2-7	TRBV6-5	TGTGCCAGCACCGCCGGGGCGCAGTACTTC	CASTAGAQYF
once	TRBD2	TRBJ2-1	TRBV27	TGTGCCAGCAGTTCGGGTGCGGGAGAGAGTTACGAGCAGTTCTTC	CASSSGAGESYEQFF
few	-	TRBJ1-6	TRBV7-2	TGTGCCAGCAGCTTAGAAGGGACGTCCTGGGGTAATTCACCCCTCCACTTT	CASSLEGTSWGNSPLHF
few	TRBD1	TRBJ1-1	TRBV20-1	TGCAGTGCTCCGCGGACAGGGTATGTCACTGAAGCTTTCTTT	CSAPRTGYVTEAFF
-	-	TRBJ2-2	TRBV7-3	TGTGCCAGCAGCCCCAAAAACGGAGTAGTCACCGGGGAGCTGTTTTTT	CASSPKNGVVTGELFF
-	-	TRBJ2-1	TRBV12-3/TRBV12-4	TGTGCCAGCAGTCCAAATCAGGGAAGGTCCTACAATGAGCAGTTCTTC	CASSPNQGRSYNEQFF
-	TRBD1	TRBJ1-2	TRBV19	TGTGCCAGTACCACAGGGGTGAATGGCTACACCTTC	CASTTGVNGYTF
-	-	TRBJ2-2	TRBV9	TGTGCCAGCAGCCGAGACATGTTTACGAACACCGGGGAGCTGTTTTTT	CASSRDMFTNTGELFF
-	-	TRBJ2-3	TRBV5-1	TGCGCCAGCAGCTTGGGTTTCACTAGCACAGATACGCAGTATTTT	CASSLGFTSTDTQYF
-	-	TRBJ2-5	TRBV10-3	TGTGCCATCAAGGCCAGGCCTTCCCAAGAGACCCAGTACTTC	CAIKARPSQETQYF
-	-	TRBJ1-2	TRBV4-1	TGCGCCAGCAGCCCCATGGGAAGGAAGGACTATGGCTACACCTTC	CASSPMGRKDYGYTF
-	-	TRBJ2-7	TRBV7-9	TGTGCCAGCAGCGCAAGTAACAGGTTCACCTACGAGCAGTACTTC	CASSASNRFTYEQYF
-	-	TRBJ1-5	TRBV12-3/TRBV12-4	TGTGCCAGCAGTTTGTGGGCAGGCAATCAGCCCCAGCATTTT	CASSLWAGNQPQHF
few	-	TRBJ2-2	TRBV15	TGTGCCACCAGCAGAGGAAAGGACGGGGAGCTGTTTTTT	CATSRGKDGELFF
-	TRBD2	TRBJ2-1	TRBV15	TGTGCCACCAGCAGAGAGTCTAGCGGGGGGAACAATGAGCAGTTCTTC	CATSRESSGGNNEQFF
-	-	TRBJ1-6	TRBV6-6	TGTGCCAGCTCCACTAATTCACCCCTCCACTTT	CASSTNSPLHF
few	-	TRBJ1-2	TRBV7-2	TGTGCCAGCAGCTTACGCAGGGAGGCTGGCTACACCTTC	CASSLRREAGYTF